This TCR beta chain was found in a study of cytomegalovirus exposure and HLA in healthy donors. Whole-study findings and limits: According to a later analysis, donors in an Asian-associated ancestry cluster reportedly had fewer N-insertions than the roughly 670-donor mean. Presence/absence analyses rested on an assumption that sequencing depth was roughly uniform across donors. As a later analysis showed, a missense DCLRE1C variant was linked to trimming of TCR beta V- and J-genes.

Trimming took off 0 bases at V and 7 bases at J, with 14 bases between the two ends. CDR1 and CDR2 from the germline V gene are SGDLS and YYNGEE. This CDR3 has 15 amino acids. The study ran its PCR with 60 Vbeta and 13 Jbeta primers. The protocol was immunoSEQ multiplex PCR, while the TCRdb copy is restricted to in-frame clones and leaves out a portion. The sample consists of over 150,000 clones, 77% of them appearing once. A word on this clone: Antigen unknown.

This chain links TRBV9 with TRBJ1-5; maybe TRBD1 (5 bases). Sequencing was done on a sample of PBMCs. This clonotype was sampled from a woman in her 40s in good health and CMV-seropositive. The CDR3 DNA sequence: TGTGCCAGCAGCGTAGGGGGGAGGTCAGGGCAGCCCCAGCATTTT. This sequence encodes CASSVGGRSGQPQHF.